This TCR beta chain was recorded in a study of blood T cell repertoires in COVID-19. Across the study: Sample material is recorded as cDNA or gDNA derived from T cells, B-cell-depleted T cells, or PBMCs.

The germline V gene encodes CDR1 LGHDT and CDR2 YNNKEL (reference sequence). The CDR3 runs to 17 residues. V was pared by 1 base and J by 3 bases, with 10 bases of the junction left unmatched. This clone was detected only a few times. Clones were read by immunoSEQ multiplex PCR, and TCRdb kept only the in-frame ones, dropping some. The sample carries tens of thousands of clones, 88% recorded once. The specimen sequenced was peripheral blood. J is TRBJ2-7 and V is TRBV3-1 (or the pseudogene TRBV3-2), with 9 bases lining up with TRBD1. The sequence derives from a human donor in a cohort sampled during active COVID-19. CDR3 sequence (DNA): TGTGCCAGCAGCCAAGTTACCGACAGGGGGAGTCTCTACGAGCAGTACTTC. Translated: CASSQVTDRGSLYEQYF.